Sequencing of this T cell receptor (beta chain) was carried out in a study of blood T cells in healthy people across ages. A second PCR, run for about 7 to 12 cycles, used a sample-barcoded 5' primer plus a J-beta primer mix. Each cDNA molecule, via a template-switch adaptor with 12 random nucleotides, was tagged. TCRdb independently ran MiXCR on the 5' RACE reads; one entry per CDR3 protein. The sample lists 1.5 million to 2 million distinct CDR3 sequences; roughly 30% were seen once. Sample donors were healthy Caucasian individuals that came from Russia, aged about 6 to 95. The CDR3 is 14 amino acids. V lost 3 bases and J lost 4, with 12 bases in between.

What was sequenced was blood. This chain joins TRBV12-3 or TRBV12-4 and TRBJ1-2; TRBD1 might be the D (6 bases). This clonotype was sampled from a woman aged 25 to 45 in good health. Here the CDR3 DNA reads TGTGCCAGCAGTTTTCAGGGGCGAGGCTATGGCTACACCTTC. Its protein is CASSFQGRGYGYTF.